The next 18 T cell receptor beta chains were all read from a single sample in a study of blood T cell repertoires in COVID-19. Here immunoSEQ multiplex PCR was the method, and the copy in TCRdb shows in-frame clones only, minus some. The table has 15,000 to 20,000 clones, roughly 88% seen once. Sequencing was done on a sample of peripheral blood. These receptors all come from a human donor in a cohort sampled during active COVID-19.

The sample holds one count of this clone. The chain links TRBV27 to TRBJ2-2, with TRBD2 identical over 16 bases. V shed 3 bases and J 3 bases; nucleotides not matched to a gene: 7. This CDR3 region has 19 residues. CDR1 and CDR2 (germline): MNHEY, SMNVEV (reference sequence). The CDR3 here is CASSFSGLAGGRDTGELFF. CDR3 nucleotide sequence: TGTGCCAGCAGTTTTTCGGGACTAGCGGGAGGGCGGGACACCGGGGAGCTGTTTTTT.

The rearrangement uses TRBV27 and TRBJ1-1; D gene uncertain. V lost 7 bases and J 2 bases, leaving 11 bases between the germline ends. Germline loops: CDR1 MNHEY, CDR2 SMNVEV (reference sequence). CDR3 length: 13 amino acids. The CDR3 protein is CASTPTGNTEAFF. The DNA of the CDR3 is TGTGCCAGCACTCCGACTGGCAACACTGAAGCTTTCTTT.

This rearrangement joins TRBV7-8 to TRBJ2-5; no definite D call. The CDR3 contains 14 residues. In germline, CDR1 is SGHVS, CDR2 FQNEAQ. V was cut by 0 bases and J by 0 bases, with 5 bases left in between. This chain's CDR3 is CASSLASDQETQYF. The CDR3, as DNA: TGTGCCAGCAGCTTAGCGTCAGACCAAGAGACCCAGTACTTC. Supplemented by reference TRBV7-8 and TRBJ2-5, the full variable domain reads GAGVSQSPRYKVAKRGQDVALRCDPISGHVSLFWYQQALGQGPEFLTYFQNEAQLDKSGLPSDRFFAERPEGSVSTLKIQRTQQEDSAVYLCASSLASDQETQYFGPGTRLLVL.

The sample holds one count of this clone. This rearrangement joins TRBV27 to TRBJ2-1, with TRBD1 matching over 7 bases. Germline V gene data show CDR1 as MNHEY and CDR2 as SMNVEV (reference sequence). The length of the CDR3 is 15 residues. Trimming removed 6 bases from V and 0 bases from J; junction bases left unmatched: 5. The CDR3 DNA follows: TGTGCCAGCAGGCAGGGGACAGCCTCCTACAATGAGCAGTTCTTC. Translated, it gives CASRQGTASYNEQFF.

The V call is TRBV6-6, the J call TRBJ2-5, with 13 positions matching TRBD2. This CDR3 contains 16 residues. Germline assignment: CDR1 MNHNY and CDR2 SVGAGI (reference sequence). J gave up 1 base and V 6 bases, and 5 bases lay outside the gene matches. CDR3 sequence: CASRQGLAGSQETQYF. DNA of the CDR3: TGTGCCAGCAGACAGGGACTAGCGGGGTCCCAAGAGACCCAGTACTTC.

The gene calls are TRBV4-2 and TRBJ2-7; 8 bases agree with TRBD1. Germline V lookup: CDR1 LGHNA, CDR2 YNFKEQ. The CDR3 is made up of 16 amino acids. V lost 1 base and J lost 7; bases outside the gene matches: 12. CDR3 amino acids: CASSQGLARGQVEQYF. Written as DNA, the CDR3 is TGTGCCAGCAGCCAAGGGTTGGCCAGGGGGCAGGTAGAGCAGTACTTC.

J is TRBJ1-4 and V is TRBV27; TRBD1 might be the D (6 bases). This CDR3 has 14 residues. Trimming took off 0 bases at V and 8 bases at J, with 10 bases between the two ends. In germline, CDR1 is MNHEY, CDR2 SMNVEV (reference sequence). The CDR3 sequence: CASSLSGGGEKLFF. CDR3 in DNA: TGTGCCAGCAGTTTATCGGGAGGGGGGGAAAAACTGTTTTTT.

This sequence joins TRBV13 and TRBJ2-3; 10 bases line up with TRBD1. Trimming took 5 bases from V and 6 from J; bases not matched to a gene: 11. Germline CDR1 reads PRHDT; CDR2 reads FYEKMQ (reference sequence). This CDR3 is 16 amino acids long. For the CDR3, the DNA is TGTGCCAGCAGCCATACGGACAGGGGGGATCAGGATACGCAGTATTTT. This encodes CASSHTDRGDQDTQYF. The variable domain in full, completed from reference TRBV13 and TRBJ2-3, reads AAGVIQSPRHLIKEKRETATLKCYPIPRHDTVYWYQQGPGQDPQFLISFYEKMQSDKGSIPDRFSAQQFSDYHSELNMSSLELGDSALYFCASSHTDRGDQDTQYFGPGTRLTVL.

The DNA for the CDR3 is TGTGCCAGCAACGGACTAGTCAGAGATACGCAGTATTTT. The encoded protein is CASNGLVRDTQYF. The chain employs TRBV2 and TRBJ2-3, with TRBD2 identical over 7 bases. Germline trimming cut 7 bases from V and 5 bases from J; bases unmatched to any gene: 6. CDR1 and CDR2 (germline): SNHLY, FYNNEI. The CDR3 loop spans 13 amino acids.

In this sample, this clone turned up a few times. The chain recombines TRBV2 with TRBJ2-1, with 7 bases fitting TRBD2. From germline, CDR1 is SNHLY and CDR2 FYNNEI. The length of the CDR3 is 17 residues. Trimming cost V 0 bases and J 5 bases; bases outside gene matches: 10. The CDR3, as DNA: TGTGCCAGCAGTGAAGCGGGAGGGGCTAGCGGTGACAATGAGCAGTTCTTC. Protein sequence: CASSEAGGASGDNEQFF.

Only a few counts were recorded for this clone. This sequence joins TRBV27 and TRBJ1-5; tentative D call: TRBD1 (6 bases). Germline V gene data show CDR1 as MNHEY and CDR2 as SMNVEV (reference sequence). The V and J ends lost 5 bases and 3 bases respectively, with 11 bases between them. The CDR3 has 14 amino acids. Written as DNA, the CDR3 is TGTGCCAGCAGTCCTCGACAGGCCAATCAGCCCCAGCATTTT. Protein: CASSPRQANQPQHF.

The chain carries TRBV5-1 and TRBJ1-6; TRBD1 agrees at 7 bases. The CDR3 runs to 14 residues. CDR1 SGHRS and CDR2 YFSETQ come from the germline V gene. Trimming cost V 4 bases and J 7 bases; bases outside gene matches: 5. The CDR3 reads CASSTGTANSPLHF. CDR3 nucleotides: TGCGCCAGCAGCACGGGGACAGCGAATTCACCCCTCCACTTT. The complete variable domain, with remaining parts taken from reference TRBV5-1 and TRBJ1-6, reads KAGVTQTPRYLIKTRGQQVTLSCSPISGHRSVSWYQQTPGQGLQFLFEYFSETQRNKGNFPGRFSGRQFSNSRSEMNVSTLELGDSALYLCASSTGTANSPLHFGNGTRLTVT.

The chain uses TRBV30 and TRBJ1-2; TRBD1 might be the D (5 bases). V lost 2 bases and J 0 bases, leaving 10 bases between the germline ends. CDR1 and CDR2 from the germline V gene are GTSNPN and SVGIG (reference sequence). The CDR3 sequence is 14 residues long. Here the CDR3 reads CAWSRQRTNYGYTF. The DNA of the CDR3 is TGTGCCTGGAGTCGACAGAGAACTAACTATGGCTACACCTTC.

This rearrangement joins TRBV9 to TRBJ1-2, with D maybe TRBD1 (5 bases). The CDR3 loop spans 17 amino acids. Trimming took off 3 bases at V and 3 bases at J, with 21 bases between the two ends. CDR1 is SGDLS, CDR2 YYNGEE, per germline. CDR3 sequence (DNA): TGTGCCAGCAGCGACGCCGGTCAAAGGGGTATAGACTATGGCTACACCTTC. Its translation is CASSDAGQRGIDYGYTF.

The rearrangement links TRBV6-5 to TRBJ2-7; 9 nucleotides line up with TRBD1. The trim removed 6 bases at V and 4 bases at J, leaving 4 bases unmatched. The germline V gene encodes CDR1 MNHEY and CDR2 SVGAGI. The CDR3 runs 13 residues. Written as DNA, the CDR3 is TGTGCCAGCAGCCAGGGACAGGGTTACGAGCAGTACTTC. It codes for CASSQGQGYEQYF.

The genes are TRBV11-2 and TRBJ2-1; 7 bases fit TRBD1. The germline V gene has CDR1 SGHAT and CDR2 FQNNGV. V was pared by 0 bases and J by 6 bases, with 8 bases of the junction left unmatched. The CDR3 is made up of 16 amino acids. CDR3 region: CASSLDRGGQGNEQFF. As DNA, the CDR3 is TGTGCCAGCAGCTTAGATAGAGGGGGCCAGGGCAATGAGCAGTTCTTC.

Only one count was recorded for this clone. The CDR3 DNA reads as TGTGCCAGCAGTTTTAATCGGGACAGGGGGCGTGCGAGCGGCACTACGGACAATGAGCAGTTCTTC. Translated: CASSFNRDRGRASGTTDNEQFF. The V gene is TRBV27, the J gene TRBJ2-1; 12 positions agree with TRBD1. The CDR3 consists of 22 residues. Germline V gives CDR1 MNHEY, CDR2 SMNVEV (reference sequence). Germline trimming cut 3 bases from V and 5 bases from J; bases unmatched to any gene: 23.

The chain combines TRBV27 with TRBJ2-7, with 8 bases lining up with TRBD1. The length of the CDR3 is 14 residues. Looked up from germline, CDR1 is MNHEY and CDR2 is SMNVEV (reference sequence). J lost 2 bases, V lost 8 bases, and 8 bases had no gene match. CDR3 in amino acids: CASAPWDRTYEQYF. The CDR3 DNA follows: TGTGCCAGCGCCCCATGGGACAGGACCTACGAGCAGTACTTC.